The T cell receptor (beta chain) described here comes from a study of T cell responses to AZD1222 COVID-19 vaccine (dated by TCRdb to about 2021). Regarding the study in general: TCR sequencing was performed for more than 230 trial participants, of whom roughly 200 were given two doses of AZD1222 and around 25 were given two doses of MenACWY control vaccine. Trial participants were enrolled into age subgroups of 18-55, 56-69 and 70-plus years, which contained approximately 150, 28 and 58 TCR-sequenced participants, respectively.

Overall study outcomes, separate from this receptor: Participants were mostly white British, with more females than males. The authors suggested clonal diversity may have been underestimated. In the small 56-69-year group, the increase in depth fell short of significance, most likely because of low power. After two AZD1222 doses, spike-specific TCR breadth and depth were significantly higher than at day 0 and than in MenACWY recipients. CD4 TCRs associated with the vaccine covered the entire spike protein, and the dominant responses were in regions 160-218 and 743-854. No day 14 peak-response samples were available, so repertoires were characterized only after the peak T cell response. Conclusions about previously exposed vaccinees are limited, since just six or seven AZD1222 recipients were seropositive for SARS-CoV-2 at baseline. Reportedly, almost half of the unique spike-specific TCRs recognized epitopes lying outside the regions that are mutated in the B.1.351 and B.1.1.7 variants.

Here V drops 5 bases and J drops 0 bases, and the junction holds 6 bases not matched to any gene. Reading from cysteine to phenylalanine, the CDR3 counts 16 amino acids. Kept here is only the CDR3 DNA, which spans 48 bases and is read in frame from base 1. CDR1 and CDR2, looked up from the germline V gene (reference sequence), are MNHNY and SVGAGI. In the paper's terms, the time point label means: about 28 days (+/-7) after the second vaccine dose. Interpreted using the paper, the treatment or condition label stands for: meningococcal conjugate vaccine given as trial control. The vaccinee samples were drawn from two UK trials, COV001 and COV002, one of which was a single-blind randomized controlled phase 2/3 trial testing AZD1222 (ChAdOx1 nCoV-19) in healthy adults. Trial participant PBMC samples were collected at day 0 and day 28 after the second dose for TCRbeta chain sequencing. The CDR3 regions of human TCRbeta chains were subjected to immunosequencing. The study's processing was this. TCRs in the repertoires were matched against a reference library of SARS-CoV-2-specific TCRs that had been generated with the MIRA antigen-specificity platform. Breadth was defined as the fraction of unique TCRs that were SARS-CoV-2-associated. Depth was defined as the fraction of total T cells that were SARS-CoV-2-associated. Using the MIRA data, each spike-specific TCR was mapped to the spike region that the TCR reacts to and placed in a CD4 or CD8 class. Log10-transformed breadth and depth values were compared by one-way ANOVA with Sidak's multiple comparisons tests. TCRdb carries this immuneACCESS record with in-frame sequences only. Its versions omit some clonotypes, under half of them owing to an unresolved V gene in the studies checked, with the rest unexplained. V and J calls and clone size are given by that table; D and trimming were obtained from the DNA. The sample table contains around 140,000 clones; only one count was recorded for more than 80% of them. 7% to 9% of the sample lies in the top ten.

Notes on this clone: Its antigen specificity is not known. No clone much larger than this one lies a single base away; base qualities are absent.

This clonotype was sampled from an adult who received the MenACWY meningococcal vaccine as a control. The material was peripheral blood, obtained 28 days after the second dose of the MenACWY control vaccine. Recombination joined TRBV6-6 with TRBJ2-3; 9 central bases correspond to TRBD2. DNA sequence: TGTGCCAGCAGTACGATTGGACTAGCGAGCACAGATACGCAGTATTTT. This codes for CASSTIGLASTDTQYF.